Each of the 10 T cell receptor beta chains below was sequenced from the same sample in a study of naive and memory T cell subsets (TCRdb year 2017). Beyond this particular receptor, the publication reports: A few larger clonotypes were present in naive repertoires, especially CD8 naive repertoires, and these clonotypes were possibly memory cells re-expressing CD45RA.

The library was made by UMI-ligation and nested PCR. Data came from an Illumina MiSeq. To cover both TRBC1 and TRBC2, the beta constant-region primer consisted of an equimolar mix of two oligonucleotides. Four rounds of PCR, combining the SP2 primer with nested alpha and beta constant-region primers, were used to amplify the ligated cDNA. TCRdb reprocessed the public reads (quality trimming at Q25 with fastp, clone calling with MiXCR) and kept in-frame beta chains. Rows are unified per CDR3 protein, each entry keeping the most common DNA and genes. Here the sample has around 83,000 distinct CDR3 sequences; 11% occur a single time. The ten largest clones take up just over 0.13% of the sample. What these receptors recognize is not known. Sequenced material: naive CD4+ T cells from blood. Taken with the paper, the label for cell subset or site translates to: naive T cells, CD45RA high CD27+. These receptors were taken from a human donor in good health.

This clonotype was picked up many times. This rearrangement joins TRBV29-1 to TRBJ2-1, with D perhaps TRBD1 (6 bases). Germline CDR1 reads SQVTM; CDR2 reads ANQGSEA. V gave up 3 bases and J gave up 2 bases, with 11 bases separating them. This CDR3 has 14 amino acids. The CDR3: CSVERAGAYNEQFF. In nucleotides, the CDR3 is TGCAGCGTTGAGCGGGCAGGGGCCTACAATGAGCAGTTCTTC.

The rearrangement joins TRBV2 to TRBJ2-7; D is perhaps TRBD2 (6 bases). The length of the CDR3 is 12 residues. CDR1 and CDR2 (germline): SNHLY, FYNNEI. V was trimmed by 6 bases and J by 3 bases, leaving 9 bases between them. CDR3 region: CASRGTYYEQYF. CDR3 coding DNA: TGTGCCAGCAGGGGGACTTACTACGAGCAGTACTTC.

This clonotype was seen a handful of times. The genes are TRBV10-3 and TRBJ2-7, with 9 bases that match TRBD1. Germline lookup yields CDR1 ENHRY and CDR2 SYGVKD. After removal of 10 bases from V and 2 bases from J, the junction contained 6 bases not matched to a gene. The CDR3 loop spans 13 amino acids. The chain's CDR3 is CATSGTGTYEQYF. DNA of the CDR3: TGTGCCACGTCCGGGACAGGGACCTACGAGCAGTACTTC.

V usage is TRBV12-3 or TRBV12-4 and J usage is TRBJ2-1; D assignment may be TRBD1 or TRBD2 (5 bases each). With 5 bases removed from V and 7 bases from J, the gap between germline ends came to 15 bases. CDR3 length equals 14 residues. The CDR3 is CASSPTGTQNEQFF. The CDR3 bases are TGTGCCAGCAGTCCCACCGGGACCCAAAATGAGCAGTTCTTC.

This clonotype showed up many times. The chain joins TRBV29-1 to TRBJ2-1, with 7 bases fitting TRBD2. The CDR3 has 11 residues. The V gene's germline CDR1 is SQVTM and CDR2 ANQGSEA. V was clipped by 7 bases and J by 8 bases; unmatched bases: 5. The CDR3 spells CSAGLVDEQFF. In nucleotides, the CDR3 is TGCAGCGCAGGACTAGTGGATGAGCAGTTCTTC.

This clonotype was seen ten or more times. The DNA for the CDR3 is TGTGCCAGCAGCTTAGCCAACAGACTAGGACATCACCAGTTCTTC. Amino acids: CASSLANRLGHHQFF. This rearrangement joins TRBV7-9 to TRBJ2-1; maybe TRBD2 (6 bases). V was clipped by 0 bases and J by 13 bases, with 19 bases between them. CDR1 and CDR2 (germline): SEHNR, FQNEAQ (reference sequence). CDR3 length: 15 residues.

The chain carries TRBV7-2 and TRBJ2-5; D is undetermined. Trimming pared 5 bases from V and 4 bases from J, leaving 11 bases between. Germline values: CDR1 SGHTA, CDR2 FQGNSA. The CDR3 spans 13 residues. The CDR3 nucleotides are TGTGCCAGCAGCACCTGGACCGGAGAGACCCAGTACTTC. It translates to CASSTWTGETQYF.

The genes are TRBV24-1 and TRBJ2-1; 7 nucleotides align to TRBD1. This CDR3 is 16 amino acids long. V gave up 4 bases and J gave up 3 bases; unmatched junction bases: 8. Per the germline V gene, CDR1 is KGHDR and CDR2 is SFDVKD. In DNA form, the CDR3 reads TGTGCCACCAGTGACCGCGCCGGGACAGACTACAATGAGCAGTTCTTC. Translating it yields CATSDRAGTDYNEQFF.

The rearrangement links TRBV27 to TRBJ2-1; the D gene is possibly TRBD2 (5 bases). Germline V gene data show CDR1 as MNHEY and CDR2 as SMNVEV (reference sequence). This CDR3 spans 17 amino acids. Trimming took 4 bases from V and 0 from J, leaving 16 bases between them. The chain's CDR3 is CASSWESKVTSYNEQFF. The CDR3 DNA reads as TGTGCCAGCAGTTGGGAGAGTAAGGTGACCTCCTACAATGAGCAGTTCTTC.

This clonotype was detected a few times. This rearrangement joins TRBV11-1 to TRBJ1-2; D not resolved. This CDR3 is 16 amino acids long. Germline V gene data show CDR1 as SGHAT and CDR2 as FQDESV (reference sequence). The V end lost 2 bases, the J end lost 5 bases, and 18 bases lay between the germline ends. CDR3 amino acids: CASSLFNPSKIYGYTF. The CDR3 nucleotides are TGTGCCAGCAGCTTATTTAACCCAAGCAAGATATATGGCTACACCTTC. The whole variable domain, filled in from reference TRBV11-1 and TRBJ1-2, reads EAEVAQSPRYKITEKSQAVAFWCDPISGHATLYWYRQILGQGPELLVQFQDESVVDDSQLPKDRFSAERLKGVDSTLKIQPAELGDSAMYLCASSLFNPSKIYGYTFGSGTRLTVV.